Shown below are 6 T cell receptor beta chains from a single sample sequenced in a study of T cell responses to AZD1222 COVID-19 vaccine. Libraries were prepared by immunoSEQ multiplex PCR; TCRdb keeps only in-frame clonotypes and omits some of them. Among approximately 130,000 clones, around 90% were seen once, and the ten largest hold 0.85% to 1.2%. Source: peripheral blood, taken 28 days after the second AZD1222 dose. These receptors were taken from an adult who received the AZD1222 COVID-19 vaccine.

A few counts support this clone. The chain joins TRBV5-1 to TRBJ1-1; TRBD1 is a possible D gene (6 bases). V was pared by 0 bases and J by 1 base, with 10 bases between. The CDR3 loop spans 15 amino acids. Germline CDR1 reads SGHRS; CDR2 reads YFSETQ. The CDR3 coding sequence is TGCGCCAGCAGCTTGGTTCTAGGGGGGAACACTGAAGCTTTCTTT. Protein product: CASSLVLGGNTEAFF.

This chain joins TRBV2 and TRBJ1-4, with unresolved D. Germline V gives CDR1 SNHLY, CDR2 FYNNEI. The CDR3 is made up of 12 amino acids. V was shortened by 2 bases and J by 7 bases, with 5 bases between the two germline ends. The CDR3 is CASSESPEKLFF. The DNA for the CDR3 is TGTGCCAGCAGTGAATCCCCTGAAAAACTGTTTTTT.

The rearrangement joins TRBV7-9 to TRBJ2-5; TRBD2 agrees at 10 bases. CDR1 is SEHNR and CDR2 is FQNEAQ in the germline V gene (reference sequence). V lost 5 bases to trimming and J lost 5 bases; unmatched junction nucleotides: 8. The CDR3 runs 15 residues. This CDR3 reads CASSPSGGAGETQYF. In DNA form, the CDR3 reads TGTGCCAGCAGCCCCAGCGGGGGGGCCGGGGAGACCCAGTACTTC.

The CDR3 reads CAESGRGFQETQYF. The CDR3, as DNA: TGTGCCGAGTCGGGGCGGGGGTTCCAAGAGACCCAGTACTTC. The chain couples TRBV2 to TRBJ2-5; 7 bases match TRBD2. Per germline, CDR1 SNHLY and CDR2 FYNNEI. This CDR3 is 14 amino acids long. After removal of 11 bases from V and 1 base from J, the junction contained 10 bases not matched to a gene. Full variable domain (missing parts from reference TRBV2 and TRBJ2-5): EPEVTQTPSHQVTQMGQEVILRCVPISNHLYFYWYRQILGQKVEFLVSFYNNEISEKSEIFDDQFSVERPDGSNFTLKIRSTKLEDSAMYFCAESGRGFQETQYFGPGTRLLVL.

The chain couples TRBV9 to TRBJ1-1, with D unclear. Germline CDR1 is SGDLS and CDR2 is YYNGEE. The CDR3 is 14 residues long. V was pared by 3 bases and J by 2 bases, with 11 bases between. The CDR3 DNA is TGTGCCAGCAGCGGCGAGGGTTTCAACACTGAAGCTTTCTTT. It specifies CASSGEGFNTEAFF.

The chain recombines TRBV7-2 with TRBJ2-5; 7 positions match TRBD1. The CDR3 is made up of 15 amino acids. Trimming at V came to 5 bases and at J to 2 bases, leaving 8 bases not matched to a gene. Per the germline V gene, CDR1 is SGHTA and CDR2 is FQGNSA. The CDR3 spells CASSLYDRDQETQYF. CDR3 DNA: TGTGCCAGCAGCCTATATGACAGGGATCAAGAGACCCAGTACTTC. The variable domain in full, with the rest retrieved from reference TRBV7-2 and TRBJ2-5, is GAGVSQSPSNKVTEKGKDVELRCDPISGHTALYWYRQSLGQGLEFLIYFQGNSAPDKSGLPSDRFSAERTGGSVSTLTIQRTQQEDSAVYLCASSLYDRDQETQYFGPGTRLLVL.